A single T cell receptor beta chain is shown here with its context. The sample originates from a study of blood T cell repertoires in COVID-19. The germline V and J ends were trimmed by 6 bases and 1 base, with 12 bases remaining between them. Germline assignment: CDR1 KGHSH and CDR2 LQKENI. This CDR3 comprises 14 residues. The protocol was immunoSEQ multiplex PCR, while the TCRdb copy is restricted to in-frame clones and leaves out a portion. The sample has fewer than 250,000 clones; around nine tenths are singletons. The sequenced material came from PBMCs or T cells enriched from blood (not recorded which). The origin of this receptor is a man aged 30 to 45 who had recovered from COVID-19. The chain employs TRBV18 and TRBJ1-1; the D gene is possibly TRBD1 (6 bases). The DNA of the CDR3 is TGTGCCAGCTCCCCGTACAGGGAGAACACTGAAGCTTTCTTT. It yields the protein CASSPYRENTEAFF.